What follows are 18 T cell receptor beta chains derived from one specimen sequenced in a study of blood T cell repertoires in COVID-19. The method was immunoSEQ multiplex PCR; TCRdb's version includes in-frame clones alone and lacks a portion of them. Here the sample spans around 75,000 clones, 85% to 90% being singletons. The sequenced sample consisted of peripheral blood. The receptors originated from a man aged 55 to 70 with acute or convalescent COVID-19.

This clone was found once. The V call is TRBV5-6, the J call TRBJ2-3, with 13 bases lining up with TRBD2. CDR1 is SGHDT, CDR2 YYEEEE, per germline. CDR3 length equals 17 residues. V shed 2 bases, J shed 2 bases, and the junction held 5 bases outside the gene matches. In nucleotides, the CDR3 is TGTGCCAGCAGCTTTACCGGGACTAGCGGGATCACAGATACGCAGTATTTT. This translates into CASSFTGTSGITDTQYF. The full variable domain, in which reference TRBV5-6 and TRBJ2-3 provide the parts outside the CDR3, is DAGVTQSPTHLIKTRGQQVTLRCSPKSGHDTVSWYQQALGQGPQFIFQYYEEEERQRGNFPDRFSGHQFPNYSSELNVNALLLGDSALYLCASSFTGTSGITDTQYFGPGTRLTVL.

DNA for the CDR3: TGTGCCAGCAGTTTGAGCCGTCAGGGGCTCGATCAGCCCCAGCATTTT. Protein sequence: CASSLSRQGLDQPQHF. This chain links TRBV28 with TRBJ1-5; perhaps TRBD1 as D (6 bases). Germline CDR1 MDHEN, CDR2 SYDVKM. V was shortened by 3 bases and J by 5 bases, with 17 bases between the two germline ends. This CDR3 comprises 16 residues.

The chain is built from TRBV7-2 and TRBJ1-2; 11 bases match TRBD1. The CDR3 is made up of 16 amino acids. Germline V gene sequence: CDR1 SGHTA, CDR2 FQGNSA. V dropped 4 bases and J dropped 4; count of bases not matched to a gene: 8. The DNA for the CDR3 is TGTGCCAGCAGCTCCGCTTGGGACAGGGGGATCTATGGCTACACCTTC. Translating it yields CASSSAWDRGIYGYTF.

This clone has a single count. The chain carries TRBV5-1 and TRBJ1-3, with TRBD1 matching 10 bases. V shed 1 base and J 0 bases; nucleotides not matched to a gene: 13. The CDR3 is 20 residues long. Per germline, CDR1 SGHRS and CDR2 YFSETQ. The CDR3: CASSLTIERQGATSGNTIYF. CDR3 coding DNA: TGCGCCAGCAGCTTGACCATCGAGAGACAGGGGGCCACCTCTGGAAACACCATATATTTT.

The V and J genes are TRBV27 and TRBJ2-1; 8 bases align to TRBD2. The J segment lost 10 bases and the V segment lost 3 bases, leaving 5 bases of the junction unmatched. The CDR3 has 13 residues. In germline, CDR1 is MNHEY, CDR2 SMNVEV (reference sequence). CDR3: CASSFGGAREQFF. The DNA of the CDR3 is TGTGCCAGCAGTTTCGGGGGGGCGAGGGAGCAGTTCTTC.

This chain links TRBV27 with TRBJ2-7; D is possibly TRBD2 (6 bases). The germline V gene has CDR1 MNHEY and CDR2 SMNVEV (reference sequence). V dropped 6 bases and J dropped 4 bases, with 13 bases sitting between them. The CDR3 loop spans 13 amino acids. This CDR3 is CASSGTCLYEQYF. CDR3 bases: TGTGCCAGCAGCGGGACTTGTCTTTACGAGCAGTACTTC.

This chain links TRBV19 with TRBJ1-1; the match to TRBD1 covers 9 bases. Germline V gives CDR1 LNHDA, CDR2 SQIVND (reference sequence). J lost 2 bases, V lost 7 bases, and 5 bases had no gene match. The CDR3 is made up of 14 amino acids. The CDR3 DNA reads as TGTGCCAGTACATACAGGGGGCCCAACACTGAAGCTTTCTTT. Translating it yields CASTYRGPNTEAFF.

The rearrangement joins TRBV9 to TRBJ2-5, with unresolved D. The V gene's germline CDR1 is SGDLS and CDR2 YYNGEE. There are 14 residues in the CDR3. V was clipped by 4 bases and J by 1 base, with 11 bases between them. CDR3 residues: CASSPSGTQETQYF. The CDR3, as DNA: TGTGCCAGCAGCCCCTCGGGTACCCAAGAGACCCAGTACTTC.

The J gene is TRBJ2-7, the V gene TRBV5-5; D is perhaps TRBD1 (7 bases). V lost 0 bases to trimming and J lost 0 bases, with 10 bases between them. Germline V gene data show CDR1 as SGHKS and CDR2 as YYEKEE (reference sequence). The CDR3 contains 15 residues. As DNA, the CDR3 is TGTGCCAGCAGCTTGGCGGGGGACAGCTCCTACGAGCAGTACTTC. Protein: CASSLAGDSSYEQYF. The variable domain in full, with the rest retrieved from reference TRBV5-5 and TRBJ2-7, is DAGVTQSPTHLIKTRGQQVTLRCSPISGHKSVSWYQQVLGQGPQFIFQYYEKEERGRGNFPDRFSARQFPNYSSELNVNALLLGDSALYLCASSLAGDSSYEQYFGPGTRLTVT.

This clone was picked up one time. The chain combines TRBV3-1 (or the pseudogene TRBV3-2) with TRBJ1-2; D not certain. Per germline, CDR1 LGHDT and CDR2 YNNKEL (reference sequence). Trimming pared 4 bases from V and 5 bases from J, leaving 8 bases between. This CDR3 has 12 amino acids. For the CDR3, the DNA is TGTGCCAGCAGCCTTCCGGGGTATGGCTACACCTTC. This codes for CASSLPGYGYTF.

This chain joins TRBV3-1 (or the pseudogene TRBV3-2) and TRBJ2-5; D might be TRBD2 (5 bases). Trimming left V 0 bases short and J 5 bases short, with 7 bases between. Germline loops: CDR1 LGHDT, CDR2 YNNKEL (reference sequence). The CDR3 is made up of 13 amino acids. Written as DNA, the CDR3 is TGTGCCAGCAGCCAAGATCCGGGGGAGACCCAGTACTTC. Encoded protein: CASSQDPGETQYF.

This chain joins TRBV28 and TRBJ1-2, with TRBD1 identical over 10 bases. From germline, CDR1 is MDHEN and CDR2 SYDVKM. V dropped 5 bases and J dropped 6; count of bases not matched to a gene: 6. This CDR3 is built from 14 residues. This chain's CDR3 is CASSPPGQGNGYTF. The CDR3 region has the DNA TGTGCCAGCAGTCCCCCGGGACAGGGGAATGGCTACACCTTC.

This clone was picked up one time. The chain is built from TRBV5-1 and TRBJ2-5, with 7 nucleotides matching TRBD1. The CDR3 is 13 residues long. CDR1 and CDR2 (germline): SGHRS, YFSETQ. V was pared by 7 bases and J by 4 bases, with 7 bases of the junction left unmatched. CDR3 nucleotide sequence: TGCGCCAGCCCCGACAGGGACGGAGAGACCCAGTACTTC. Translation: CASPDRDGETQYF.

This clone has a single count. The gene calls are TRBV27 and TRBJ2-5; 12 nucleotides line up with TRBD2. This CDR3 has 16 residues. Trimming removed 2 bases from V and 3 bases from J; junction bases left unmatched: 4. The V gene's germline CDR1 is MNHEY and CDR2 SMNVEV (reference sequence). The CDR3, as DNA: TGTGCCAGCAGTTTACTCCTAGCGGGAGGGAAAGAGACCCAGTACTTC. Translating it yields CASSLLLAGGKETQYF.

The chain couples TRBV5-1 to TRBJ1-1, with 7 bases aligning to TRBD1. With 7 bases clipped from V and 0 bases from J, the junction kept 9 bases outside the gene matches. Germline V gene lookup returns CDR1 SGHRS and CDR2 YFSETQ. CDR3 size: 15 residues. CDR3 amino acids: CASRIGTALNTEAFF. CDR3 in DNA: TGCGCCAGCCGGATAGGGACAGCCTTGAACACTGAAGCTTTCTTT.

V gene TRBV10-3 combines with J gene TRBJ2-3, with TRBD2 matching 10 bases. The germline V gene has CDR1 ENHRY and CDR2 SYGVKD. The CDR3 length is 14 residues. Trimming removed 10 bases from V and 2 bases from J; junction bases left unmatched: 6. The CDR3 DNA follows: TGTGCCACAAGAACTAGCGGGGACACAGATACGCAGTATTTT. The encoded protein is CATRTSGDTDTQYF.

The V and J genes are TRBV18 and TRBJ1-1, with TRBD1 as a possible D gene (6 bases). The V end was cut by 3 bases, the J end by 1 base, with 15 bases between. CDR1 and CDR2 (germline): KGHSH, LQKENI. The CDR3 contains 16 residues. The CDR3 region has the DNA TGTGCCAGCTCACCTCTCCAGGGGCAGGGGAACACTGAAGCTTTCTTT. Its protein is CASSPLQGQGNTEAFF.

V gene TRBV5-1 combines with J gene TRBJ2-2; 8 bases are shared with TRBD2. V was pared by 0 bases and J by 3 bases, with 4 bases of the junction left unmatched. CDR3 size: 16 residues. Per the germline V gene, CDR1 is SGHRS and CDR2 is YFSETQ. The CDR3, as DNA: TGCGCCAGCAGCTTGGATGCGGGGGGCGACACCGGGGAGCTGTTTTTT. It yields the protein CASSLDAGGDTGELFF. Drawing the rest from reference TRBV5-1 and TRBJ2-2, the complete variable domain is KAGVTQTPRYLIKTRGQQVTLSCSPISGHRSVSWYQQTPGQGLQFLFEYFSETQRNKGNFPGRFSGRQFSNSRSEMNVSTLELGDSALYLCASSLDAGGDTGELFFGEGSRLTVL.